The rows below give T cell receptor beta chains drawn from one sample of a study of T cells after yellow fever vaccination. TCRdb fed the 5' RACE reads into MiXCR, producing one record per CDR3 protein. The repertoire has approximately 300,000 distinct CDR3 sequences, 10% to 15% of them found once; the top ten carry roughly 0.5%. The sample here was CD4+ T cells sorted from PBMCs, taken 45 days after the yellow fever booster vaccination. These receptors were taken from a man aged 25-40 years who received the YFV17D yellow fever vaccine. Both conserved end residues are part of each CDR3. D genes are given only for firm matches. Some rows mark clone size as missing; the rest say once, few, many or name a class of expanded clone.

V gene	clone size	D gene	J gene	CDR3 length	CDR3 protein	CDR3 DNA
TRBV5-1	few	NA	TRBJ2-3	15	CASSLVGDRTDTQYF	TGCGCCAGCAGCTTGGTTGGAGACCGCACAGATACGCAGTATTTT
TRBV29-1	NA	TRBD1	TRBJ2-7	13	CSVAGQGPYEQYF	TGCAGCGTAGCGGGACAGGGTCCCTACGAGCAGTACTTC
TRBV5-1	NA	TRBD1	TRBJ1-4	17	CASSLSSLTGGLEKLFF	TGCGCCAGCAGCTTGTCAAGTTTGACAGGGGGCCTTGAAAAACTGTTTTTT
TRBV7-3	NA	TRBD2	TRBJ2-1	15	CASSLSRSGNHEQFF	TGTGCCAGCAGCTTAAGCCGTAGCGGGAATCATGAGCAGTTCTTC
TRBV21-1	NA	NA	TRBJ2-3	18	CASSKARWTSGRPDTQYF	TGTGCCAGCAGCAAAGCCCGTTGGACTAGCGGGAGACCAGATACGCAGTATTTT
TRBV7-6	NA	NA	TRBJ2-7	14	CASSLDVQLYEQYF	TGTGCCAGCAGCTTAGATGTTCAGCTTTACGAGCAGTACTTC
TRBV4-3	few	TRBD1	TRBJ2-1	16	CASSQSPQGFYNEQFF	TGCGCCAGCAGCCAATCCCCACAGGGGTTCTACAATGAGCAGTTCTTC
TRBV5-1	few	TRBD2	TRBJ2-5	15	CASRTTSGRRETQYF	TGCGCCAGCAGGACGACTAGCGGGAGGCGGGAGACCCAGTACTTC
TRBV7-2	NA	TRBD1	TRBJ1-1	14	CASSRQGRNTEAFF	TGTGCCAGCAGTCGACAGGGGAGGAACACTGAAGCTTTCTTT
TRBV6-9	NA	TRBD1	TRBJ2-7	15	CASSSAGTGSYEQYF	TGTGCCAGCAGTTCGGCCGGGACAGGATCCTACGAGCAGTACTTC
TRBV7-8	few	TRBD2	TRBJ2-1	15	CASSPFSGRNNEQFF	TGTGCCAGCAGCCCCTTTAGCGGGAGAAACAATGAGCAGTTCTTC
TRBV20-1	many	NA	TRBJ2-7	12	CSARDLQDEQYF	TGCAGTGCTAGAGATTTACAGGACGAGCAGTACTTC
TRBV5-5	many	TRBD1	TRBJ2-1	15	CASRSGQGSYNEQFF	TGTGCCAGCAGATCGGGACAGGGCTCCTACAATGAGCAGTTCTTC
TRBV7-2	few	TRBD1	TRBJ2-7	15	CASGLLAQGVGEQYF	TGTGCCAGCGGCTTATTAGCTCAGGGGGTGGGGGAGCAGTACTTC
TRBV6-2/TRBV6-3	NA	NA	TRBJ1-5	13	CASARQAHQPQHF	TGTGCCAGCGCGCGACAGGCTCATCAGCCCCAGCATTTT
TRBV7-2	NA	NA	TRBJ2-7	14	CASSLKAGSSEQYF	TGTGCCAGCAGCTTAAAAGCCGGTTCTTCCGAGCAGTACTTC
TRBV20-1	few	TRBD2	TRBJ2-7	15	CSASGGTSGSYEQYF	TGCAGTGCTAGCGGAGGGACTAGCGGCTCCTACGAGCAGTACTTC
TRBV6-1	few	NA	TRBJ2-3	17	CASRAGGAGAFTDTQYF	TGTGCCAGCAGGGCAGGGGGGGCAGGAGCCTTCACAGATACGCAGTATTTT
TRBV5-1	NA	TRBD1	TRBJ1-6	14	CASSAPGGNSPLHF	TGCGCCAGCAGCGCCCCAGGGGGAAATTCACCCCTCCACTTT
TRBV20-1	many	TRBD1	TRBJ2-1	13	CSAYGQGLNEQFF	TGCAGTGCTTACGGACAGGGTCTCAATGAGCAGTTCTTC
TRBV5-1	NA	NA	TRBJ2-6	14	CASSLRSGANVLTF	TGCGCCAGCAGCTTGAGGTCTGGGGCCAACGTCCTGACTTTC
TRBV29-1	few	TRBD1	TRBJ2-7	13	CSVDLQGWHEQYF	TGCAGCGTTGACCTACAGGGGTGGCACGAGCAGTACTTC
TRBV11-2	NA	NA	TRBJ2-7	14	CASSLGLLSYEQYF	TGTGCCAGCAGCTTAGGGTTACTATCCTACGAGCAGTACTTC
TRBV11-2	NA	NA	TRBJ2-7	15	CASSRDSPRSYEQYF	TGTGCCAGCAGCCGCGACTCTCCGAGGTCCTACGAGCAGTACTTC
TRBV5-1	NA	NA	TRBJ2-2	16	CASSLEFGLNTGELFF	TGCGCCAGCAGCTTGGAGTTCGGATTGAACACCGGGGAGCTGTTTTTT
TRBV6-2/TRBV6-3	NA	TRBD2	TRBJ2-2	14	CASWRLAGTGELFF	TGTGCCAGCTGGCGTCTAGCGGGCACCGGGGAGCTGTTTTTT
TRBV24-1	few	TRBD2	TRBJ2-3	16	CATSGTSGKSTDTQYF	TGTGCCACCAGTGGGACTAGCGGGAAGAGCACAGATACGCAGTATTTT
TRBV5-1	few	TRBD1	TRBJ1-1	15	CASSTGQGDNTEAFF	TGCGCCAGCAGCACGGGACAGGGGGATAACACTGAAGCTTTCTTT
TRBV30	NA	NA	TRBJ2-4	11	CAWSRPNIQYF	TGTGCCTGGAGTCGCCCGAACATTCAGTACTTC
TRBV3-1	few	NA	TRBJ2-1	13	CASSPQGSGEQFF	TGTGCCAGCAGCCCCCAAGGGAGTGGTGAGCAGTTCTTC
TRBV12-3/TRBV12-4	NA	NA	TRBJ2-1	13	CASSFRYAGLKFF	TGTGCCAGCAGTTTTAGGTATGCAGGGTTGAAGTTCTTC
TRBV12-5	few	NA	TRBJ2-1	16	CASGLRDPSSYNEQFF	TGTGCTAGTGGTCTCCGGGACCCCAGCTCCTACAATGAGCAGTTCTTC
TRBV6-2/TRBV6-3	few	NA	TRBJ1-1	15	CASSFEVGLNTEAFF	TGTGCCAGCAGTTTTGAGGTGGGGCTGAACACTGAAGCTTTCTTT
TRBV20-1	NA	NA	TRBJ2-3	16	CSARDRLRPSTDTQYF	TGCAGTGCTAGAGATAGACTTCGACCTAGCACAGATACGCAGTATTTT
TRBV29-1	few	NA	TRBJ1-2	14	CSVIPREANYGYTF	TGCAGCGTCATTCCCAGGGAAGCTAACTATGGCTACACCTTC
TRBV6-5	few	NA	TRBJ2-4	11	CASSGGNIQYF	TGTGCCAGCAGTGGCGGCAACATTCAGTACTTC
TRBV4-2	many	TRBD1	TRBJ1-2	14	CASSQDRTGVGYTF	TGTGCCAGCAGCCAAGATCGGACAGGGGTCGGCTACACCTTC
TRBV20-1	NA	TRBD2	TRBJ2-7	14	CSASASGRRDEQYF	TGCAGTGCTAGCGCCAGCGGGAGGAGGGACGAGCAGTACTTC
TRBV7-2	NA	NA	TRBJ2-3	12	CASSEQADTQYF	TGTGCCAGCAGCGAGCAGGCAGATACGCAGTATTTT
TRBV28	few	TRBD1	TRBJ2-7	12	CASSLQGREQYF	TGTGCCAGCAGCTTACAGGGGAGAGAGCAGTACTTC
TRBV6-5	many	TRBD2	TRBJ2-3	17	CASSSFLPSGSVGTQYF	TGTGCCAGCAGTTCTTTCCTGCCTAGCGGGAGTGTAGGTACGCAGTATTTT
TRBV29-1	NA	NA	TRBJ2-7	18	CSVEWERGAHFGSYEQYF	TGCAGCGTTGAATGGGAACGGGGAGCCCACTTTGGCTCCTACGAGCAGTACTTC
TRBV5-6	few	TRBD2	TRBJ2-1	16	CASSSGGGRSYNEQFF	TGTGCCAGCAGCTCGGGAGGGGGGAGGTCCTACAATGAGCAGTTCTTC
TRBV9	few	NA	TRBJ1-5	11	CASKSNQPQHF	TGTGCCAGTAAGAGCAACCAGCCCCAGCATTTT
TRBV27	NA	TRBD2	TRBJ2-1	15	CASSYSGPSYNEQFF	TGTGCCAGCAGCTATAGCGGGCCCTCCTACAATGAGCAGTTCTTC
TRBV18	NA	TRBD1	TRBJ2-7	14	CASRWGQGVYEQYF	TGTGCCAGTCGGTGGGGACAGGGAGTCTACGAGCAGTACTTC